The clone carrying this T cell receptor (beta chain) appeared a few times. The method was immunoSEQ multiplex PCR; TCRdb's version includes in-frame clones alone and lacks a portion of them. The sample comprises about 1 million clones, under 80% of which are singletons, and approximately 1.5% rests with the top ten. This sample is drawn from a study of shared clonotypes between healthy human individuals. Germline V lookup: CDR1 SGHDT, CDR2 YYEEEE. The CDR3 consists of 13 residues. The ends were cut back, 3 bases at V and 9 bases at J, with 10 bases in the middle. The chain has TRBV5-6 and TRBJ1-6; D is unresolved. The sequencing input was memory CD4+ T cells sorted from blood. Subset reported: CD45RA-negative fraction. The TCR sequence derives from a man aged 18 to 29 in good health. For the CDR3, the DNA is TGTGCCAGCAGCTCGGGGTCTATTTCACCCCTCCACTTT. It translates to CASSSGSISPLHF.